A selection of T cell receptor beta chains follows, all from one sample in a study of blood T cell repertoires in COVID-19. Repertoires were generated with immunoSEQ multiplex PCR, while TCRdb's copy carries only in-frame clones and drops some. The sample includes about 35,000 clones, 70% to 90% of them seen just once. Material for sequencing was peripheral blood. The receptors come from a human donor in a cohort sampled during active COVID-19. CDR3s include the opening cysteine and the closing phenylalanine or tryptophan. Fields, in order: V gene, clone size, J gene, D gene, CDR3 protein, CDR3 DNA. A D gene is named only where the DNA matches it firmly. Only part of the rows carry a size: once, few, many, or a class if the clone is expanded.

>TRBV14|.|TRBJ1-6|.
CASRERRWTPLHF
TGTGCCAGCAGGGAGAGGAGATGGACACCCCTCCACTTT
>TRBV14|.|TRBJ1-1|.
CASSQESEVAEAFF
TGTGCCAGCAGCCAAGAGTCGGAGGTGGCTGAAGCTTTCTTT
>TRBV3-1/TRBV3-2|.|TRBJ1-5|.
CASSQDGGGGQPQHF
TGTGCCAGCAGCCAAGATGGGGGCGGGGGGCAGCCCCAGCATTTT
>TRBV4-3|.|TRBJ2-3|TRBD1
CASSQEGQGSQYF
TGCGCCAGCAGCCAAGAAGGACAGGGGTCGCAGTATTTT
>TRBV2|.|TRBJ1-2|TRBD1
CASSPGTGFAF
TGTGCCAGCAGTCCCGGGACAGGGTTTGCCTTC
>TRBV6-6|.|TRBJ1-6|TRBD1
CASSYPDRDSPLHF
TGTGCCAGCAGTTACCCGGACAGGGACTCACCCCTCCACTTT
>TRBV24-1|.|TRBJ2-3|TRBD1
CATSDATGGRGDTQYF
TGTGCCACCAGTGATGCTACAGGGGGTCGAGGAGATACGCAGTATTTT
>TRBV9|once|TRBJ2-1|TRBD2
CASSVGLAGGNEQFF
TGTGCCAGCAGCGTTGGACTAGCGGGGGGCAATGAGCAGTTCTTC
>TRBV19|.|TRBJ2-3|TRBD1
CASSTDRGRGTDTQYF
TGTGCCAGTAGTACGGACAGGGGGCGGGGCACAGATACGCAGTATTTT
>TRBV19|.|TRBJ2-3|.
CASRQTSTDTQYF
TGTGCCAGCAGACAGACTAGCACAGATACGCAGTATTTT
>TRBV20-1|many|TRBJ1-1|TRBD1
CSASLTGTGEAFF
TGCAGTGCTAGTCTGACCGGGACAGGGGAAGCTTTCTTT
>TRBV2|.|TRBJ2-5|TRBD1
CASSDDRGQETQYF
TGTGCCAGCAGTGATGACAGGGGGCAAGAGACCCAGTACTTC
>TRBV9|once|TRBJ1-2|TRBD1
CASSPQPFTGGKGYGYTF
TGTGCCAGCAGCCCACAACCCTTTACAGGGGGAAAGGGGTATGGCTACACCTTC
>TRBV15|.|TRBJ2-7|TRBD1
CATSRAGTVTYEQYF
TGTGCCACCAGCAGAGCCGGGACAGTTACCTACGAGCAGTACTTC
>TRBV10-3|.|TRBJ1-5|.
CAISDPGSPGNQPQHF
TGTGCCATCAGTGACCCGGGGTCCCCTGGCAATCAGCCCCAGCATTTT
>TRBV7-2|.|TRBJ2-5|TRBD1
CASSSDRVQETQYF
TGTGCCAGCAGCTCCGACAGGGTCCAAGAGACCCAGTACTTC
>TRBV7-2|.|TRBJ2-5|.
CASSLNGGGSETQYF
TGTGCCAGCAGCTTAAATGGAGGGGGCTCGGAGACCCAGTACTTC
>TRBV24-1|.|TRBJ2-3|.
CATSDQRGGRTDTQYF
TGTGCCACCAGTGATCAAAGGGGTGGGCGCACAGATACGCAGTATTTT
>TRBV5-4|.|TRBJ2-5|.
CASSPDSGVGETQYF
TGTGCCAGCAGCCCCGATTCGGGGGTTGGCGAGACCCAGTACTTC
>TRBV18|.|TRBJ1-1|.
CASSPPGGPRGNTEAFF
TGTGCCAGCTCACCACCGGGCGGACCCAGGGGGAACACTGAAGCTTTCTTT
>TRBV7-2|.|TRBJ2-4|.
CASSLDGGGTLAKNIQYF
TGTGCCAGCAGCTTAGATGGTGGGGGGACCCTAGCCAAAAACATTCAGTACTTC
>TRBV12-5|few|TRBJ1-3|.
CASGLVEWRGFF
TGTGCTAGTGGTTTGGTAGAATGGCGGGGTTTTTTT
>TRBV5-1|.|TRBJ1-5|TRBD1
CASSPGQGDPQHF
TGCGCCAGCAGCCCGGGACAGGGAGACCCCCAGCATTTT
>TRBV5-1|once|TRBJ2-5|.
CASSRGGETQYF
TGCGCCAGCAGCCGGGGTGGGGAGACCCAGTACTTC
>TRBV24-1|.|TRBJ2-5|TRBD1
CATSDFGQGAETQYF
TGTGCCACCAGTGATTTTGGACAGGGGGCAGAGACCCAGTACTTC
>TRBV28|.|TRBJ1-1|.
CASSRERVDRRGVNTEAFF
TGTGCCAGCAGTCGCGAGCGGGTTGACAGAAGAGGGGTGAACACTGAAGCTTTCTTT
>TRBV11-2|once|TRBJ2-1|TRBD2
CASSEGLAGDSYNEQFF
TGTGCCAGCAGCGAGGGACTAGCGGGGGACTCCTACAATGAGCAGTTCTTC
>TRBV20-1|.|TRBJ1-2|.
CSARELGYTF
TGCAGTGCCCGAGAGTTGGGCTACACCTTC
>TRBV7-3|few|TRBJ2-3|.
CASSLAGNTDTQYF
TGTGCCAGCAGCTTAGCGGGAAACACAGATACGCAGTATTTT
>TRBV19|.|TRBJ2-7|TRBD1
CASSTSLGQAYEQYF
TGTGCCAGTAGTACTTCTTTGGGACAGGCCTACGAGCAGTACTTC
>TRBV11-3|.|TRBJ2-3|TRBD1
CASSPGQVGTDTQYF
TGTGCCAGCAGCCCTGGACAGGTGGGCACAGATACGCAGTATTTT
>TRBV3-1/TRBV3-2|.|TRBJ2-4|TRBD2
CASSPEPRTRMNF
TGTGCCAGCAGCCCAGAACCGAGGACTAGGATGAACTTC
>TRBV5-5|.|TRBJ2-7|TRBD2
CASSLAASGGYEQYF
TGTGCCAGCAGCTTGGCGGCTAGCGGGGGCTACGAGCAGTACTTC
>TRBV4-3|.|TRBJ2-3|TRBD2
CASSPMGTSGGASSTDTQYF
TGCGCCAGCAGCCCCATGGGGACTAGCGGGGGGGCATCTAGCACAGATACGCAGTATTTT
>TRBV5-1|.|TRBJ2-5|TRBD1
CASSKGTGAGETQYF
TGCGCCAGCAGCAAAGGGACAGGGGCGGGAGAGACCCAGTACTTC
>TRBV7-2|.|TRBJ1-2|TRBD1
CASSADRAGYGYTF
TGTGCCAGCAGCGCGGACAGGGCGGGCTATGGCTACACCTTC
>TRBV28|.|TRBJ1-6|TRBD1
CASSPRTGNSPLHF
TGTGCCAGCAGTCCACGGACAGGGAATTCACCCCTCCACTTT
>TRBV3-1/TRBV3-2|.|TRBJ1-1|.
CASSQVPSHGRNTEAFF
TGTGCCAGCAGCCAGGTCCCTTCTCATGGGAGAAACACTGAAGCTTTCTTT
>TRBV13|.|TRBJ2-7|TRBD1
CASSSHRGASYEQYF
TGTGCCAGCAGCTCCCACAGGGGGGCATCCTACGAGCAGTACTTC
>TRBV11-2|.|TRBJ2-7|.
CASSLVGRGGEQYF
TGTGCCAGCAGCTTAGTCGGCAGGGGTGGCGAGCAGTACTTC